This T cell receptor beta chain was found in a study of tumor-infiltrating lymphocytes in primary liver carcinoma. Study information: Patients comprised men and women whose ages fell between 30 and 69 years. With diameters of roughly 4 to 11 cm, tumors were stage T1-T3 N0M0.

From unsorted bulk tissue weighing 20-30 mg, DNA and RNA were co-extracted. Each tumor had five separate regions sampled. The germline CDR1 and CDR2 sequences are WNHNN and SYGVQD (reference sequence). CDR3 length: 16 amino acids. TCR beta cDNA came from around 0.5 ug total RNA, primed with a constant-region primer. Modified slightly, ARM-PCR produced TCR beta libraries over three nested multiplex PCR rounds. In the first two PCR rounds, TRBV1-TRBV30 forward primers were paired with a C-beta reverse primer, and each round lasted nine to ten cycles. TCRdb called the multiplex PCR reads again in MiXCR, with one record for every CDR3 protein. The sample comprises approximately 110,000 distinct CDR3 sequences, roughly 80% of which are singletons, and approximately 20% rests with the top ten. Comments on this clonotype: Its antigen is not known. A much larger clone lies a single base off, so this may be a read error.

Study-wide results and caveats: The study found tumor-adjacent and tumor-blood pairs overlapped less than tumor region pairs.

This chain links TRBV10-1 with TRBJ2-6; D perhaps matches TRBD2 (5 bases). Specimen: liver tumor tissue from sampling region 3. The subset: tumor region T3, left-lateral pole. The clonotype comes from a middle-aged man with primary liver carcinoma and hepatitis B virus infection. CDR3 sequence (DNA): TGCGCCACCCCTGCGGGTAGCGAAACAAGGGCCAGCGTCCTGACTTTC. Residues: CATPAGSETRASVLTF.